Detailed here is one T cell receptor beta chain. The data were taken from a study of control samples from healthy donors and cancer patients. The data were produced by immunoSEQ multiplex PCR, yet TCRdb's version contains in-frame clones alone and is incomplete. The sample lists about 190,000 clones, approximately 91% seen once, with approximately 1.8% in the top ten. Trimming pared 4 bases from V and 3 bases from J, leaving 3 bases between. CDR1 and CDR2 (germline): LGHDT, YNNKEL (reference sequence). This CDR3 has 11 residues. Input material: blood. The chain recombines TRBV3-1 (or the pseudogene TRBV3-2) with TRBJ1-2; D ambiguous. The TCR comes from a man aged 25-45 years in good health. CDR3 nucleotide sequence: TGTGCCAGCAGCCTCCACTATGGCTACACCTTC. It is translated as CASSLHYGYTF.